This T cell receptor beta chain stems from a study of post-analysis software for immune sequencing data. On the study more broadly: Recorded disease courses covered relapsing-remitting, secondary progressive and progressive-relapsing multiple sclerosis. Some patients had no subtype annotation.

Details on this clonotype: The antigen is undetermined.

Germline V gives CDR1 ENHRY, CDR2 SYGVKD. J lost 2 bases, V lost 2 bases, and 11 bases had no gene match. The CDR3 is 18 residues long. Notes on the study in general: The F measure placed samples prepared in the same batch into strongly shared clusters. Multiple sclerosis patients had significantly lower normalized Chao1 diversity than controls. In patients, TRBV5-6, TRBV5-1 and TRBV20-1 belonged to several TRBV segments found more frequently than in controls.

Unique molecular identifiers tagged the TCR beta cDNA libraries. T cells numbering 1 to 10 million gave rise to roughly 550,000 cDNA molecules. From the PCR reads, TCRdb called clonotypes with MiXCR, one entry per CDR3 protein. The sample yields 350,000 to 450,000 distinct CDR3 sequences, less than 35% seen once. The TCR originated in a girl aged 10-17 years with multiple sclerosis. The gene calls are TRBV10-3 and TRBJ2-5; the match to TRBD1 covers 10 bases. What was sequenced was blood. The CDR3 spells CAISEPSGQGDLQETQYF. CDR3 coding DNA: TGTGCCATCAGTGAGCCTTCTGGACAGGGGGATTTACAAGAGACCCAGTACTTC.